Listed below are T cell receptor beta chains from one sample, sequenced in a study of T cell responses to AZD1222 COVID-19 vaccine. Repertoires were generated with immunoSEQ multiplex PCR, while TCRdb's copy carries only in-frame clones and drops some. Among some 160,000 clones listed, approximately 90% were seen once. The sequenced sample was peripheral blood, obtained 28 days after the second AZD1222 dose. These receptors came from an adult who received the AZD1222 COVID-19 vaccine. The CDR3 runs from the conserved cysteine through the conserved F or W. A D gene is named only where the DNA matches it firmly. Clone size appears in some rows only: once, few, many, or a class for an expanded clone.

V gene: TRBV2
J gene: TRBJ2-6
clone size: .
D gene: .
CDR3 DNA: TGTGCCAGCAGTGGGTTCGGGGCATATCGCTCTGGGGCCAACGTCCTGACTTTC
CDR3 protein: CASSGFGAYRSGANVLTF

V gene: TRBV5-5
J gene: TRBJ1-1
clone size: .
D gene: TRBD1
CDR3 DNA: TGTGCCAGCAGCTGGGCGCCGACAGGGGGTAACACTGAAGCTTTCTTT
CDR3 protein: CASSWAPTGGNTEAFF

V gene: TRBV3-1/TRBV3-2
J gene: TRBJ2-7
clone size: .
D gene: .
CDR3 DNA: TGTGCCAGCAGCTCCGGTAGTCACGAGCAGTACTTC
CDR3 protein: CASSSGSHEQYF

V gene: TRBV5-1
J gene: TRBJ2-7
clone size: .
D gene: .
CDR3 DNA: TGCGCCAGCAGCTCTGAAGCTTGGGAGCAGTACTTC
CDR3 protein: CASSSEAWEQYF

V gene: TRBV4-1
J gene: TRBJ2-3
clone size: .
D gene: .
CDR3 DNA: TGCGCCAGCAGCCCATACCGGGGCACCACGTATACGCAGTATTTT
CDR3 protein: CASSPYRGTTYTQYF

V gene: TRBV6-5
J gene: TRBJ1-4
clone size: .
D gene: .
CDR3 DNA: TGTGCCAGCAGGGGACTAACTAATGAAAAACTGTTTTTT
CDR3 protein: CASRGLTNEKLFF

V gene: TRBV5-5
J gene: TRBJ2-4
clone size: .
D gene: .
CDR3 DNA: TGTGCCAGCAATATAGAGGGGCAAAACATTCAGTACTTC
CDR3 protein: CASNIEGQNIQYF

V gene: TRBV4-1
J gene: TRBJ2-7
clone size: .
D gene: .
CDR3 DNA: TGCGCCAGGGGACAAATTTCCTACGAGCAGTACTTC
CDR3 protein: CARGQISYEQYF

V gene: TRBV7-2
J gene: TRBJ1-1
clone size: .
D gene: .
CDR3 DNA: TGTGCCAGCAGCCCCGGGACACTGAACACTGAAGCTTTCTTT
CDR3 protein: CASSPGTLNTEAFF

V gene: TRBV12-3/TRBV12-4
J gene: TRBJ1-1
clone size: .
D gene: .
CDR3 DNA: TGTGCCAGCAGTTTACAGGAAAACACTGAAGCTTTCTTT
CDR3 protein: CASSLQENTEAFF

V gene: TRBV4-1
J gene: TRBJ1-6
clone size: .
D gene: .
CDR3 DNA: TGCGCCAGCAGCCCCGCCAGTTCACCCCTCCACTTT
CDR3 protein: CASSPASSPLHF

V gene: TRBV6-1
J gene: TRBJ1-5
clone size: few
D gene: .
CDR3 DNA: TGTGCCAGCAGTGACCCTTTACAGCCCCAGCATTTT
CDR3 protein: CASSDPLQPQHF

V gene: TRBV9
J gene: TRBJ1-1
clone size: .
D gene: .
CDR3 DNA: TGTGCCAGCAGCGTTGATGCGAACACTGAAGCTTTCTTT
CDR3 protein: CASSVDANTEAFF

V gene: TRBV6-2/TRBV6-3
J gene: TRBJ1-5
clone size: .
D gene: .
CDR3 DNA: TGTGCCAGCAGTTACTCGATGCCGGGAGAGAATCAGCCCCAGCATTTT
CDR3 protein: CASSYSMPGENQPQHF

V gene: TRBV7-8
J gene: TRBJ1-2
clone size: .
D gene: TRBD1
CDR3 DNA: TGTGCCAGCAGCTCCCCCATAGACAGGGGAGGCGACTATGGCTACACCTTC
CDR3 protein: CASSSPIDRGGDYGYTF

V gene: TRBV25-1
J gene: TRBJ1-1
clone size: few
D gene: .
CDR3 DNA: TGTGCCAGCAAGAGGGGAAAGACTGAAGCTTTCTTT
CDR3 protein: CASKRGKTEAFF

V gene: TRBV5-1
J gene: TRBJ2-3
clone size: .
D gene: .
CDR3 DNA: TGCGCCAGCAGCTTGGGGACTATAGCCGACGTAGATACGCAGTATTTT
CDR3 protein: CASSLGTIADVDTQYF

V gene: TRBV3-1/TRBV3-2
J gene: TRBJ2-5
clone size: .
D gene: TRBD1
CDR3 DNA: TGTGCCAGCAGCAAGACAGGGGAATTGAAGACCCAGTACTTC
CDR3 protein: CASSKTGELKTQYF

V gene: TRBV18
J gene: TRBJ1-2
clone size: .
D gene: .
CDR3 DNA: TGTGCCAGCTCCCTCGACAGGAACTATGGCTACACCTTC
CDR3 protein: CASSLDRNYGYTF

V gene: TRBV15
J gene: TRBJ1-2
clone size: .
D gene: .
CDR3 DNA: TGTGCCACCAGCAGAGGCGGCTCCGATGGGTATGGCTACACCTTC
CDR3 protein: CATSRGGSDGYGYTF

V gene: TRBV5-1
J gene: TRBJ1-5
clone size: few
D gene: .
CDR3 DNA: TGCGCCAGCAGCCCAGGACAGATTAGCAATCAGCCCCAGCATTTT
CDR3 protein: CASSPGQISNQPQHF

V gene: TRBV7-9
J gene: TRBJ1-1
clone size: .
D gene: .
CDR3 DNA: TGTGCCAGCAGAAAAACAGTGAACACTGAAGCTTTCTTT
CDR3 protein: CASRKTVNTEAFF

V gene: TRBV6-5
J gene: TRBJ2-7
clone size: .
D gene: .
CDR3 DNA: TGTGCCAGCACACGGAGCTCCTACGAGCAGTACTTC
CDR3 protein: CASTRSSYEQYF

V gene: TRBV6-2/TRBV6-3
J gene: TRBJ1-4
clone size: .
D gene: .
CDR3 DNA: TGTGCCAGCAGTTACGGCGGGACCGAAAAACTGTTTTTT
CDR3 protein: CASSYGGTEKLFF

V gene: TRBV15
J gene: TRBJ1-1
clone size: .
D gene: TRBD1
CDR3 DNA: TGTGCCACCAGCAGGGGACAGGGGGTTCAAGCTTTCTTT
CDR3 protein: CATSRGQGVQAFF

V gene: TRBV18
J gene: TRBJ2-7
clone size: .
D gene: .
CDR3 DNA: TGTGCCAGCTCACCCCAGCGGGTTATCTCCTACGAGCAGTACTTC
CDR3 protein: CASSPQRVISYEQYF

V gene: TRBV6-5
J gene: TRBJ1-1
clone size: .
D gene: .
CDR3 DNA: TGTGCCAGCAGTTACAGGGGGTTTAGGACTGAAGCTTTCTTT
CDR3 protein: CASSYRGFRTEAFF

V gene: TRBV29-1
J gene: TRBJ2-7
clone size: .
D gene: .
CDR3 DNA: TGCAGCGTTGCGGCAGCCTACGAGCAGTACTTC
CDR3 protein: CSVAAAYEQYF

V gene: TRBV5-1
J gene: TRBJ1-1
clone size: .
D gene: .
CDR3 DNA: TGCGCCAGCAGCGTTGAATGGCAAAACACTGAAGCTTTCTTT
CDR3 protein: CASSVEWQNTEAFF

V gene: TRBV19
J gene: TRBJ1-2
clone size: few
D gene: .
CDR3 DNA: TGTGCCAGTATTAATTCCGGGGGCTCTAACTATGGCTACACCTTC
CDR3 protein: CASINSGGSNYGYTF

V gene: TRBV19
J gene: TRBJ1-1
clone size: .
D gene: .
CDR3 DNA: TGTGCCAGTAGTATAGATACCCCGGGGGAGGAGGGCACTGAAGCTTTCTTT
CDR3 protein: CASSIDTPGEEGTEAFF

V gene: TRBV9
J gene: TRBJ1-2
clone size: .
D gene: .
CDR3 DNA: TGTGCCAGCAGCCCCCTGACAGGCGGTGAAACTAACTATGGCTACACCTTC
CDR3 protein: CASSPLTGGETNYGYTF

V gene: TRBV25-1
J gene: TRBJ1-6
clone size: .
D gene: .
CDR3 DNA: TGTGCCAGCAGTGTGATTGACCGGGATAATTCACCCCTCCACTTT
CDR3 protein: CASSVIDRDNSPLHF

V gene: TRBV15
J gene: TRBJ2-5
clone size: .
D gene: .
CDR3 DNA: TGTGCCACCAGCAGAGATAGGGGTGAGACCCAGTACTTC
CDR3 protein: CATSRDRGETQYF

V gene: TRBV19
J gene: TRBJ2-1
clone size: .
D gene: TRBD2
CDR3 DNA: TGTGCCAGTAGTATGTTCTCAGCGGGGGGGCCGAACAATGAGCAGTTCTTC
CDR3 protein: CASSMFSAGGPNNEQFF

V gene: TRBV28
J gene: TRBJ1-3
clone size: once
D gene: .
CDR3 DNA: TGTGCCAGCAGTCCACAGGGACCGTTCTCTGGAAACACCATATATTTT
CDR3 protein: CASSPQGPFSGNTIYF